This T cell receptor beta chain was observed in a study of vaccination effects on CD4 cells after COVID-19. Study details: Before sequencing, viral peptide pools were used by the ViraFEST assay to expand antigen-specific CD4+ T cells.

This CDR3 has 16 amino acids. Germline V gives CDR1 MNHEY, CDR2 SVGAGI. Germline trimming cut 0 bases from V and 4 bases from J; bases unmatched to any gene: 6. After about 10 days in culture, the CD4+ T cells were isolated. Participants were given two doses of BNT162b2 or mRNA-1273 vaccine. Half the medium was replaced with IL-2 medium on days 3 and 7. Using immunoSEQ multiplex PCR, the repertoire was profiled, and TCRdb retains in-frame clones only, with some absent. The sample includes 43,000 or so clones, around 70% seen only once; the top ten take around 7%. Study-wide points: Early post-infection timepoints were missing from the study, which also had few convalescent patients. Clones of infection and vaccine origin contracted markedly late after vaccination.

With respect to this clone: As yet, its antigen is unknown.

The source of this sequence is a human donor who received a COVID-19 vaccine. Sequencing was performed on CD4+ T cells from PBMCs cultured without peptide, taken after COVID-19 vaccination. V is TRBV6-5 and J is TRBJ2-7; TRBD1 matches at 10 bases. CDR3 amino acids: CASSYSSGTGDYEQYF. CDR3 nucleotide sequence: TGTGCCAGCAGTTACTCGTCCGGGACAGGGGATTACGAGCAGTACTTC.